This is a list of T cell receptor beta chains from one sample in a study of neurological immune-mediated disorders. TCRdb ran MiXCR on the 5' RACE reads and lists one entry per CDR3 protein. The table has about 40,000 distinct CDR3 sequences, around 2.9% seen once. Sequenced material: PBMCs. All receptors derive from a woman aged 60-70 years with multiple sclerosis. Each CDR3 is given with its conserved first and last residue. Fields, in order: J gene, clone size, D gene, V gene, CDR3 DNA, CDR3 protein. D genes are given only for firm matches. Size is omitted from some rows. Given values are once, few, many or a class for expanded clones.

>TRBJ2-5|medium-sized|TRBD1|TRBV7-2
TGTGCCAGCAGCACCCGACAGGGCTCGGAGACCCAGTACTTC
CASSTRQGSETQYF
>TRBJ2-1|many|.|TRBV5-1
TGCGCCAGCAGCCATGATAATGAGCAGTTCTTC
CASSHDNEQFF
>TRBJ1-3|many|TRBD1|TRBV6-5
TGTGCCAGCAGCGCGACAGGGAACTCTGGAAACACCATATATTTT
CASSATGNSGNTIYF
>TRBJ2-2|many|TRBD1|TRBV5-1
TGCGCCAGCAGCGTGGGACAGGGGACCGGGGAGCTGTTTTTT
CASSVGQGTGELFF
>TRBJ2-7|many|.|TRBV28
TGTGCCAGCAGTTTTTTCGACGAGCAGTACTTC
CASSFFDEQYF
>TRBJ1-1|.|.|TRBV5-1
TGCGCCAGCAGCGATGGACGGGGGAGGCTCTTTTATGAAGCTTTCTTT
CASSDGRGRLFYEAFF
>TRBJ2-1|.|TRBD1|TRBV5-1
TGCGCCAGCAGCACGGGACAGATCTACAATGAGCAGTTCTTC
CASSTGQIYNEQFF
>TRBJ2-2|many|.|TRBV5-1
TGCGCCAGCAGAGAGGACAGTAAGGTCGGGGAGCTGTTTTTT
CASREDSKVGELFF
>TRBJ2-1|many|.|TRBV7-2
TGTGCCAGCAGCTTAGGGGAGGTAGCGAGCTCCTACAATGAGCAGTTCTTC
CASSLGEVASSYNEQFF
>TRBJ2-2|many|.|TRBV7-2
TGTGCCAGCAGCCTCCAGGGAGCCGGGGAGCTGTTTTTT
CASSLQGAGELFF
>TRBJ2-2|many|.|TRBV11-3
TGTGCCAGCAGCTGGCTGTCGGGGTCCACCGGGGAGCTGTTTTTT
CASSWLSGSTGELFF
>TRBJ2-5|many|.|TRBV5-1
TGCGCCAGCTCCTTTGGGGGGAATCCTGAAGAGACCCAGTACTTC
CASSFGGNPEETQYF
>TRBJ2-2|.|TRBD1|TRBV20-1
TGCAGTGTAATGAGACAGGGATACGGGGAGCTGTTTTTT
CSVMRQGYGELFF
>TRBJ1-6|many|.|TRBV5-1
TGCGCCAGCAGCTTGGAAATGGATTCTTCACCCCTCCACTTT
CASSLEMDSSPLHF
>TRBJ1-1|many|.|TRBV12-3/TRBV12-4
TGTGCCAGCAGCCTGGCGCGAGGCAGCACTGAAGCTTTCTTT
CASSLARGSTEAFF
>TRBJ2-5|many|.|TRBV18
TGTGCCAGCTCACTGAACCAAGAGACCCAGTACTTC
CASSLNQETQYF
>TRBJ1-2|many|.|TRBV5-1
TGCGCCAGCAGCTTGACAAATAACTATGGCTACACCTTC
CASSLTNNYGYTF
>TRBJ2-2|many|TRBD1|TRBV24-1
TGTGCCGCCAGGGGGCAAGGGACCGGGGAGCTGTTTTTT
CAARGQGTGELFF
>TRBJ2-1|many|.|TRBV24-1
TGTGCCACCAGTGATACACAGGGATCCTACAATGAGCAGTTCTTC
CATSDTQGSYNEQFF
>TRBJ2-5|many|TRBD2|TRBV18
TGTGCCAGCTCACCATGGGGAGGGCCAGAGACCCAGTACTTC
CASSPWGGPETQYF
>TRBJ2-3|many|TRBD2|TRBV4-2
TGTGCCAGCAGCCAAGAACAACCTAGCGGGGGGTCGAGGGATACGCAGTATTTT
CASSQEQPSGGSRDTQYF
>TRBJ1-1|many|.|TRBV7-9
TGTGCCAGCAGCTTAGAACAGATGAACACTGAAGCTTTCTTT
CASSLEQMNTEAFF
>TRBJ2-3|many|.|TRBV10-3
TGTGCCATCAGTGGGGACAATTGGAGCACAGATACGCAGTATTTT
CAISGDNWSTDTQYF
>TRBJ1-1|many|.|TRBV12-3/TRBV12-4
TGTGCCAGCACAACAGCGAACACTGAAGCTTTCTTT
CASTTANTEAFF
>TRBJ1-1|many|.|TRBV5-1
TGCGCCAGCAGCTTGGAGTGGGGCAGCACTGAAGCTTTCTTT
CASSLEWGSTEAFF
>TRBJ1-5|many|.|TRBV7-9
TGTGCCAGCAGCTCCCTAAGGGGCAATCAGCCCCAGCATTTT
CASSSLRGNQPQHF
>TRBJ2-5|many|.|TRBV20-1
TGCAGTGCTATTGTACAGCGGGCGGAGACCCAGTACTTC
CSAIVQRAETQYF
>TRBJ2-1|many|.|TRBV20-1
TGCAGTGCTACAGGTATTAGGTCCTACAATGAGCAGTTCTTC
CSATGIRSYNEQFF
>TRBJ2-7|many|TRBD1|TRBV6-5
TGTGCCAGCAGTTACACAGGGGACTCCTACGAGCAGTACTTC
CASSYTGDSYEQYF
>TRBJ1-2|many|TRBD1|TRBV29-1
TGCAGCCTCGCGGGACAGGGAGGAGCTGGCTACACCTTC
CSLAGQGGAGYTF
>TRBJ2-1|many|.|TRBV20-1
TGCAGTGCAGGTCAGGGTAATGAGCAGTTCTTC
CSAGQGNEQFF
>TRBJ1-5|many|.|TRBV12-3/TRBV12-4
TGTGCCAGCAGTCCAGGAACTTGGACAGAGCCATATCAGCCCCAGCATTTT
CASSPGTWTEPYQPQHF
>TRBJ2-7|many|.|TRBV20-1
TGCAGTGCTAGAGAGGGCGGGCGGCGGGCCGAGCAGTACTTC
CSAREGGRRAEQYF
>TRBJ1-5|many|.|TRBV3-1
TGTGCCAGCAGCCCGAACAGACGAAATCAGCCCCAGCATTTT
CASSPNRRNQPQHF
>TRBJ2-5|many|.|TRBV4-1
TGCGCCAGCAGCTTTCAGGAGGGGGATGAGCGGGAGACCCAGTACTTC
CASSFQEGDERETQYF
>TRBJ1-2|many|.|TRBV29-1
TGCAGCGTTGAAAGGTCGGCCAGAGCAAGTTTC
CSVERSARASF
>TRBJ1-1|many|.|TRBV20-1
TGCAGTGCTAGAGTGAGGAGGGTCGAGAGCACTGAAGCTTTCTTT
CSARVRRVESTEAFF
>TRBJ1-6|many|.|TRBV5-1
TGCGCCAGCAGCCGCGATTTGGGGGCAGGGTCACCCCTCCACTTT
CASSRDLGAGSPLHF